This T cell receptor beta chain was found in a study of T cell therapy after organ transplantation. Study-level findings and limits: Antirejection and antiviral medication effects could not be assessed. Post-therapy reconstitution appeared to include transferred and endogenous clonotypes.

As to this clone: Its target is unknown.

The assay was immunoSEQ multiplex PCR, and TCRdb's table has in-frame clones only and misses some. The table has 50,000 or so clones, 94% seen once. Germline assignment: CDR1 SEHNR and CDR2 FQNEAQ (reference sequence). The CDR3 has 12 residues. V lost 4 bases and J 6 bases, leaving 10 bases between the germline ends. This clonotype was sampled from a human patient who had received a solid organ transplant and had CMV disease. Sequencing used CD8+ T cells from blood, obtained before autologous CMV-specific T cell therapy. This chain joins TRBV7-9 and TRBJ2-7; D is uncertain. The DNA of the CDR3 is TGTGCCAGCAGCTACTCCGAGCCCGAGCAGTACTTC. Residues: CASSYSEPEQYF.